Below, 29 T cell receptor beta chains from the same sample are listed, as sequenced in a study of cytomegalovirus exposure and HLA in healthy donors. Primers included in the PCR were 60 Vbeta and 13 Jbeta primers. The data were produced by immunoSEQ multiplex PCR, yet TCRdb's version contains in-frame clones alone and is incomplete. The sample lists about 91,000 clones; approximately 86% were seen once. The sequenced sample consisted of PBMCs. The receptors shown here come from a man aged 30-40 years in good health and CMV-seropositive.

This clone was observed a single time. CDR3 coding DNA: TGCGCCAGCAGCAACGTAGGACTGATGAACACTGAAGCTTTCTTT. Protein product: CASSNVGLMNTEAFF. The rearrangement joins TRBV5-1 to TRBJ1-1; no reliable D call. Trimming took off 4 bases at V and 0 bases at J, with 13 bases between the two ends. The germline V gene encodes CDR1 SGHRS and CDR2 YFSETQ. The CDR3 extends over 15 amino acids.

This rearrangement joins TRBV2 to TRBJ2-5; the D gene is possibly TRBD1 (5 bases). The J call may be wrong; the DNA end is better matched by TRBJ2-7. Germline CDR1 is SNHLY and CDR2 is FYNNEI. CDR3 length: 14 amino acids. CDR3 loop: CASSAPTDSYEQYF. CDR3 nucleotides: TGTGCCAGCAGTGCACCGACAGACTCCTACGAGCAGTACTTC.

The chain joins TRBV2 to TRBJ1-5; no clear D. There are 13 residues in the CDR3. Germline CDR1 is SNHLY and CDR2 is FYNNEI. The ends were cut back, 6 bases at V and 6 bases at J, with 12 bases in the middle. CDR3: CASRGSGGQPQHF. The CDR3 DNA sequence: TGTGCCAGCAGGGGAAGCGGTGGTCAGCCCCAGCATTTT.

This chain links TRBV6-4 with TRBJ2-7; 13 bases line up with TRBD2. The germline V gene has CDR1 MRHNA and CDR2 SNTAGT. This CDR3 spans 15 amino acids. The J segment lost 2 bases and the V segment lost 6 bases, leaving 4 bases of the junction unmatched. The CDR3 coding sequence is TGTGCCAGCAGGGGACTAGCGGGACTTCCCTACGAGCAGTACTTC. It codes for CASRGLAGLPYEQYF.

In DNA, the CDR3 is TGCGCCAGCAGCTTGGACAGGGGGCATAGTGGAAATGAGCAGTTCTTC. This gives the protein CASSLDRGHSGNEQFF. The V gene is TRBV5-1, the J gene TRBJ2-1; 9 nucleotides agree with TRBD1. The CDR3 spans 16 residues. Unmatched junction bases numbered 8, after V lost 0 bases and J lost 7 bases. From germline, CDR1 is SGHRS and CDR2 YFSETQ.

The V gene is TRBV11-2, the J gene TRBJ1-1, with 7 bases that match TRBD1. CDR3 length: 15 amino acids. The trim removed 4 bases at V and 7 bases at J, leaving 12 bases unmatched. Per germline, CDR1 SGHAT and CDR2 FQNNGV. The CDR3 spells CASSSTGTETIEAFF. CDR3 DNA: TGTGCCAGCAGCTCTACCGGGACAGAAACTATTGAAGCTTTCTTT.

The V and J genes are TRBV5-4 and TRBJ2-7, with D hard to call. CDR3 length: 18 residues. Deletions cut 0 bases from V and 4 bases from J, with 23 bases between. Germline V lookup: CDR1 SGHNT, CDR2 YYREEE (reference sequence). This chain's CDR3 is CASSLASWAQPTLYEQYF. CDR3 nucleotide sequence: TGTGCCAGCAGCTTGGCCTCCTGGGCTCAACCAACCCTATACGAGCAGTACTTC.

This clone appeared a single time. The chain recombines TRBV19 with TRBJ2-7; D uncertain. CDR3 length: 13 residues. With 8 bases removed from V and 6 bases from J, the gap between germline ends came to 17 bases. Per germline, CDR1 LNHDA and CDR2 SQIVND (reference sequence). The CDR3 coding sequence is TGTGCCAGTCAACCCACCGACATCTCCGAGCAGTACTTC. Encoded protein: CASQPTDISEQYF.

The chain combines TRBV5-1 with TRBJ2-1; TRBD1 might be the D (5 bases). Germline-derived CDR1 and CDR2 are SGHRS and YFSETQ. The CDR3 contains 13 residues. The V and J ends lost 0 bases and 12 bases respectively, with 13 bases between them. The CDR3 sequence: CASSLEGISGQFF. CDR3 nucleotides: TGCGCCAGCAGCTTGGAGGGGATCTCTGGGCAGTTCTTC.

CDR3 amino acids: CASSQTSPGLAGTGELFF. The CDR3 DNA reads as TGCGCCAGCAGCCAGACGAGCCCGGGACTAGCGGGCACCGGGGAGCTGTTTTTT. V usage is TRBV4-1 and J usage is TRBJ2-2; 12 bases are shared with TRBD2. CDR3 length equals 18 residues. CDR1 and CDR2 from the germline V gene are MGHRA and YSYEKL. The J segment lost 4 bases and the V segment lost 3 bases, leaving 9 bases of the junction unmatched.

This chain uses TRBV27 with TRBJ2-1, with 13 bases fitting TRBD2. Germline loops: CDR1 MNHEY, CDR2 SMNVEV (reference sequence). The CDR3 loop spans 15 amino acids. The ends lost 4 bases at V and 10 bases at J; junction bases unmatched: 7. The chain's CDR3 is CASSSGTSGITEQFF. The CDR3 nucleotides read TGTGCCAGCAGTTCTGGGACTAGCGGGATTACCGAGCAGTTCTTC.

This sequence joins TRBV5-4 and TRBJ1-2; no reliable D call. The CDR3 totals 14 residues. V lost 2 bases and J lost 4, with 12 bases in between. Germline V gene sequence: CDR1 SGHNT, CDR2 YYREEE (reference sequence). CDR3 sequence (DNA): TGTGCCAGCAGCTTTGGACGGGGAGTCTATGGCTACACCTTC. It yields the protein CASSFGRGVYGYTF.

This rearrangement joins TRBV10-3 to TRBJ2-7, with 7 bases fitting TRBD1. After removal of 5 bases from V and 5 bases from J, the junction contained 12 bases not matched to a gene. In germline, CDR1 is ENHRY, CDR2 SYGVKD. This CDR3 comprises 15 residues. This chain's CDR3 is CAISWGDRARNEQYF. CDR3 DNA: TGTGCCATCAGTTGGGGAGACAGGGCGCGAAACGAGCAGTACTTC.

This chain links TRBV11-2 with TRBJ2-7; a weak D match, TRBD1 (5 bases). The CDR3 runs 14 residues. Deletions cut 4 bases from V and 2 bases from J, with 12 bases between. The germline V gene encodes CDR1 SGHAT and CDR2 FQNNGV. The CDR3 reads CASSSRTKTYEQYF. Written as DNA, the CDR3 is TGTGCCAGCAGCTCCCGGACAAAAACCTACGAGCAGTACTTC.

The V and J genes are TRBV6-4 and TRBJ2-3; 10 bases match TRBD2. V dropped 0 bases and J dropped 2; count of bases not matched to a gene: 11. The CDR3 runs to 19 residues. In germline, CDR1 is MRHNA, CDR2 SNTAGT. CDR3 amino acids: CASSDSSDLAGVVTDTQYF. CDR3 sequence (DNA): TGTGCCAGCAGTGACTCGAGTGATCTAGCGGGAGTAGTCACAGATACGCAGTATTTT.

In this sample, this clone turned up a few times. The rearrangement joins TRBV13 to TRBJ2-7; 9 nucleotides agree with TRBD1. Germline V CDR1 and CDR2: PRHDT, FYEKMQ (reference sequence). J was trimmed by 3 bases and V by 1 base; bases with no gene match: 19. The CDR3 extends over 20 amino acids. CDR3 coding DNA: TGTGCCAGCAGCTTAGAAGGCCGGGACAGGGAGGTGTATCAGAGCTACGAGCAGTACTTC. This translates into CASSLEGRDREVYQSYEQYF. The full variable domain, in which reference TRBV13 and TRBJ2-7 provide the parts outside the CDR3, is AAGVIQSPRHLIKEKRETATLKCYPIPRHDTVYWYQQGPGQDPQFLISFYEKMQSDKGSIPDRFSAQQFSDYHSELNMSSLELGDSALYFCASSLEGRDREVYQSYEQYFGPGTRLTVT.

This clone was seen a few times. V usage is TRBV18 and J usage is TRBJ2-1; D may be TRBD1 (7 bases). This CDR3 has 15 residues. CDR1 KGHSH and CDR2 LQKENI come from the germline V gene. V was shortened by 6 bases and J by 5 bases, with 17 bases between the two germline ends. CDR3 amino acids: CASSIKTGTHNEQFF. In nucleotides, the CDR3 is TGTGCCAGCTCTATCAAGACAGGGACTCACAATGAGCAGTTCTTC.

V gene TRBV7-6 combines with J gene TRBJ2-7; 9 nucleotides align to TRBD1. The J segment lost 0 bases and the V segment lost 0 bases, leaving 0 bases of the junction unmatched. Germline V CDR1 and CDR2: SGHVS, FNYEAQ. The CDR3 length is 15 residues. Written as DNA, the CDR3 is TGTGCCAGCAGCTTAGCGGGACAGGGCTCCTACGAGCAGTACTTC. It encodes CASSLAGQGSYEQYF.

CDR3 loop: CASSLEAEGTAGYNEQFF. For the CDR3, the DNA is TGTGCCAGCAGCTTAGAGGCTGAGGGGACAGCAGGATACAATGAGCAGTTCTTC. The rearrangement links TRBV7-6 to TRBJ2-1, with TRBD1 matching 7 bases. Germline CDR1 and CDR2: SGHVS and FNYEAQ. CDR3 length: 18 residues. V shed 1 base, J shed 4 bases, and the junction held 13 bases outside the gene matches. Drawing the rest from reference TRBV7-6 and TRBJ2-1, the complete variable domain is GAGVSQSPRYKVTKRGQDVALRCDPISGHVSLYWYRQALGQGPEFLTYFNYEAQQDKSGLPNDRFSAERPEGSISTLTIQRTEQRDSAMYRCASSLEAEGTAGYNEQFFGPGTRLTVL.

The chain is built from TRBV28 and TRBJ2-3; TRBD2 matches 9 bases. This CDR3 region has 16 residues. Germline V gene sequence: CDR1 MDHEN, CDR2 SYDVKM. Germline trimming cut 3 bases from V and 1 base from J; bases unmatched to any gene: 5. CDR3 coding DNA: TGTGCCAGCAGTTTCTCTAGCGGGATGGGCACAGATACGCAGTATTTT. Residues: CASSFSSGMGTDTQYF.

V gene TRBV29-1 combines with J gene TRBJ2-3; TRBD2 matches 7 bases. The trim removed 6 bases at V and 5 bases at J, leaving 8 bases unmatched. The CDR3 covers 13 residues. Germline lookup yields CDR1 SQVTM and CDR2 ANQGSEA. The CDR3 DNA sequence: TGCAGCGTCCGGGAGGCAGGAAGAGATACGCAGTATTTT. Translated, it gives CSVREAGRDTQYF.

The chain carries TRBV19 and TRBJ1-1, with D perhaps matching TRBD1 (6 bases). CDR1 and CDR2 from the germline V gene are LNHDA and SQIVND (reference sequence). Trimming left V 5 bases short and J 10 bases short, with 17 bases between. The CDR3 contains 13 residues. In DNA form, the CDR3 reads TGTGCCAGTAGTCAAGGCAGGGGAAATAGAGCTTTCTTT. Amino acid sequence: CASSQGRGNRAFF.

The chain couples TRBV28 to TRBJ2-3; perhaps TRBD1 as D (5 bases). This CDR3 contains 15 residues. The germline V and J ends were trimmed by 6 bases and 1 base, with 14 bases remaining between them. Per the germline V gene, CDR1 is MDHEN and CDR2 is SYDVKM. CDR3 coding DNA: TGTGCCAGCAGCGCGCGCGGACACCGCACAGATACGCAGTATTTT. Translation: CASSARGHRTDTQYF.

J is TRBJ2-1 and V is TRBV28; TRBD2 might be the D (6 bases). The CDR3 spans 15 residues. Between the trimmed V and J ends, which lost 3 bases and 5 bases, there was a span of 14 bases. Per germline, CDR1 MDHEN and CDR2 SYDVKM. CDR3 DNA: TGTGCCAGCAGTTTTCGTACTAGCATCCACAATGAGCAGTTCTTC. Its protein product is CASSFRTSIHNEQFF.

The V call is TRBV4-1, the J call TRBJ2-7; 10 bases are a match to TRBD2. Per germline, CDR1 MGHRA and CDR2 YSYEKL. With 2 bases clipped from V and 2 bases from J, the junction kept 9 bases outside the gene matches. The CDR3 sequence is 17 residues long. The CDR3 nucleotides read TGCGCCAGCAGCCAAACGGATCTAGCGGGAGAACCCTACGAGCAGTACTTC. This codes for CASSQTDLAGEPYEQYF.

The CDR3 DNA sequence: TGTGCCAGCAGTCCAGACAGGGGGAAGAATTCACCCCTCCACTTT. It encodes CASSPDRGKNSPLHF. V and J are TRBV2 and TRBJ1-6; TRBD1 matches 9 bases. CDR1 is SNHLY and CDR2 is FYNNEI in the germline V gene. CDR3 length equals 15 residues. The ends lost 5 bases at V and 7 bases at J; junction bases unmatched: 6.

CDR3 sequence reads: CASSLAHGGNEKLFF. DNA for the CDR3: TGTGCCAGCAGTTTAGCCCATGGAGGGAATGAAAAACTGTTTTTT. V and J are TRBV28 and TRBJ1-4, with no clear D. V was clipped by 2 bases and J by 5 bases, with 12 bases between them. The CDR3 totals 15 residues. In germline, CDR1 is MDHEN, CDR2 SYDVKM.

The chain is built from TRBV5-1 and TRBJ2-3, with 14 nucleotides matching TRBD2. The length of the CDR3 is 16 residues. V lost 5 bases and J lost 9; bases outside the gene matches: 11. Germline assignment: CDR1 SGHRS and CDR2 YFSETQ. CDR3 nucleotide sequence: TGCGCCAGCAGACTACCGGGACTAGCGGGAGTAGACACGCAGTATTTT. Its translation: CASRLPGLAGVDTQYF.

The count of this clone is one. CDR3 sequence: CASVTGTGGIYGYTF. Written as DNA, the CDR3 is TGTGCCAGCGTAACTGGGACAGGGGGCATCTATGGCTACACCTTC. The chain employs TRBV2 and TRBJ1-2, with 12 bases fitting TRBD1. The ends lost 8 bases at V and 4 bases at J; junction bases unmatched: 8. CDR1 and CDR2 from the germline V gene are SNHLY and FYNNEI. This CDR3 has 15 amino acids.